The sequence of this T cell receptor (beta chain) was determined in a study of beta chain features in type 1 diabetes. Whole-study findings and limits: There were fewer insertions and more deletions at the VDJ junctions of type 1 diabetes patients. Cells carrying high TCR expression could end up over-represented when cDNA is sequenced.

Reverse transcribing all isolated RNA meant expressed TCRB transcripts were sequenced. Profiled with immunoSEQ multiplex PCR; TCRdb holds only in-frame clones, not every one. Counted here are about 220,000 clones, roughly 10% occurring once; the ten biggest clones make up less than 1.5%. As for this clone: Its cognate antigen is unknown.

CDR3 length: 15 residues. Per germline, CDR1 MNHEY and CDR2 SMNVEV (reference sequence). Unmatched junction bases numbered 7, after V lost 5 bases and J lost 4 bases. This chain connects TRBV27 to TRBJ1-1; 10 nucleotides align to TRBD1. The source of this sequence is a man aged 18 to 29 in good health. Sequenced: central memory CD4+ T cells from blood. CDR3 residues: CASSPRQGAPTEAFF. CDR3 nucleotide sequence: TGTGCCAGCAGTCCTAGACAGGGGGCGCCCACTGAAGCTTTCTTT.